Listed below are T cell receptor beta chains from one sample, sequenced in a study of cytomegalovirus exposure and HLA in healthy donors. Repertoires were generated with immunoSEQ multiplex PCR, while TCRdb's copy carries only in-frame clones and drops some. This sample has about 140,000 clones; 75% to 85% occur once, and the top ten carry roughly 8.2%. Specimen: PBMCs. These receptor sequences come from a woman between 45 and 60 years old in good health and CMV-seropositive. Each CDR3 is given with its conserved first and last residue. D genes are given only for firm matches. Size is stated for part of the rows, as once, few or many counts, or as a class when the clone is expanded.

clone size: few; J gene: TRBJ2-4; D gene: NA; V gene: TRBV6-6; CDR3 protein: CASSYSRPPGIQYF; CDR3 DNA: TGTGCCAGCAGTTACTCCCGCCCTCCCGGCATTCAGTACTTC
clone size: NA; J gene: TRBJ2-1; D gene: TRBD1; V gene: TRBV11-2; CDR3 protein: CASSQVPGQGGNEQFF; CDR3 DNA: TGTGCCAGCAGCCAAGTCCCGGGACAGGGGGGGAATGAGCAGTTCTTC
clone size: NA; J gene: TRBJ1-4; D gene: TRBD1; V gene: TRBV5-8; CDR3 protein: CASSPSQGAGEKLFF; CDR3 DNA: TGTGCCAGCAGCCCCTCACAGGGGGCGGGGGAAAAACTGTTTTTT
clone size: NA; J gene: TRBJ2-5; D gene: NA; V gene: TRBV30; CDR3 protein: CAWSVGNSAETQYF; CDR3 DNA: TGTGCCTGGAGTGTAGGAAATAGCGCAGAGACCCAGTACTTC
clone size: once; J gene: TRBJ1-2; D gene: TRBD1; V gene: TRBV19; CDR3 protein: CATAGGARVYGYTF; CDR3 DNA: TGTGCCACCGCAGGGGGCGCAAGGGTCTATGGCTACACCTTC
clone size: NA; J gene: TRBJ2-5; D gene: TRBD1; V gene: TRBV30; CDR3 protein: CAWDTGGGQAETQYF; CDR3 DNA: TGTGCCTGGGACACAGGGGGCGGACAAGCAGAGACCCAGTACTTC
clone size: NA; J gene: TRBJ2-7; D gene: NA; V gene: TRBV5-5; CDR3 protein: CASSFGAGPSYEQYF; CDR3 DNA: TGTGCCAGCAGCTTCGGGGCGGGGCCCTCCTACGAGCAGTACTTC
clone size: NA; J gene: TRBJ2-2; D gene: NA; V gene: TRBV6-5; CDR3 protein: CASSYSISGELFF; CDR3 DNA: TGTGCCAGCAGTTACTCCATCAGCGGGGAGCTGTTTTTT
clone size: NA; J gene: TRBJ2-2; D gene: TRBD1; V gene: TRBV5-1; CDR3 protein: CASSLTGATYSSTGELFF; CDR3 DNA: TGCGCCAGCAGTTTAACAGGGGCCACGTACTCATCCACCGGGGAGCTGTTTTTT
clone size: NA; J gene: TRBJ1-2; D gene: NA; V gene: TRBV29-1; CDR3 protein: CSSRQEAGYTF; CDR3 DNA: TGCAGCTCCCGTCAGGAAGCTGGCTACACCTTC
clone size: NA; J gene: TRBJ2-7; D gene: NA; V gene: TRBV29-1; CDR3 protein: CSASLGSGYEQYF; CDR3 DNA: TGCAGCGCCTCCCTGGGTAGCGGTTACGAGCAGTACTTC
clone size: NA; J gene: TRBJ2-3; D gene: TRBD1; V gene: TRBV7-3; CDR3 protein: CASSSRQGRGAQYF; CDR3 DNA: TGTGCCAGCAGCTCCAGACAGGGGAGAGGTGCGCAGTATTTT
clone size: NA; J gene: TRBJ2-7; D gene: NA; V gene: TRBV7-8; CDR3 protein: CASSSPRQFYEQYF; CDR3 DNA: TGTGCCAGCAGCTCACCCCGACAGTTCTACGAGCAGTACTTC
clone size: NA; J gene: TRBJ1-1; D gene: TRBD1; V gene: TRBV28; CDR3 protein: CASREPGQMNTEAFF; CDR3 DNA: TGTGCCAGCAGGGAACCGGGACAGATGAACACTGAAGCTTTCTTT
clone size: NA; J gene: TRBJ1-1; D gene: NA; V gene: TRBV7-3; CDR3 protein: CASSLQGDTYNTEAFF; CDR3 DNA: TGTGCCAGCAGCCTTCAAGGGGACACTTACAACACTGAAGCTTTCTTT
clone size: once; J gene: TRBJ1-2; D gene: TRBD1; V gene: TRBV27; CDR3 protein: CASTPFRGTGTSNYGYTF; CDR3 DNA: TGTGCCAGCACCCCCTTTCGCGGGACAGGGACCTCTAACTATGGCTACACCTTC
clone size: once; J gene: TRBJ2-2; D gene: NA; V gene: TRBV19; CDR3 protein: CASSKQPKTGELFF; CDR3 DNA: TGTGCCAGTAGTAAACAGCCAAAGACCGGGGAGCTGTTTTTT
clone size: few; J gene: TRBJ1-2; D gene: NA; V gene: TRBV4-1; CDR3 protein: CASSHRGGYGYTF; CDR3 DNA: TGCGCCAGCAGCCACAGGGGCGGATATGGCTACACCTTC
clone size: few; J gene: TRBJ2-7; D gene: TRBD2; V gene: TRBV4-1; CDR3 protein: CASSRSSGRAGYEQYF; CDR3 DNA: TGCGCCAGCAGTCGATCTAGCGGGAGGGCCGGCTACGAGCAGTACTTC
clone size: NA; J gene: TRBJ2-7; D gene: NA; V gene: TRBV13; CDR3 protein: CASSIPGKPYEQYF; CDR3 DNA: TGTGCCAGCAGCATCCCAGGGAAACCCTACGAGCAGTACTTC
clone size: NA; J gene: TRBJ2-7; D gene: NA; V gene: TRBV30; CDR3 protein: CAWSTQGDEQYF; CDR3 DNA: TGTGCCTGGAGTACACAGGGAGACGAGCAGTACTTC
clone size: NA; J gene: TRBJ2-3; D gene: NA; V gene: TRBV7-3; CDR3 protein: CASSPGSSTDTQYF; CDR3 DNA: TGTGCCAGCAGCCCAGGGTCTAGCACAGATACGCAGTATTTT
clone size: NA; J gene: TRBJ2-5; D gene: NA; V gene: TRBV28; CDR3 protein: CASSRDGHGQYF; CDR3 DNA: TGTGCCAGCAGCCGAGACGGTCACGGGCAGTACTTC
clone size: few; J gene: TRBJ2-4; D gene: TRBD1; V gene: TRBV6-6; CDR3 protein: CASSYSTGLGDF; CDR3 DNA: TGTGCCAGCAGTTACTCGACAGGGCTGGGAGACTTC
clone size: NA; J gene: TRBJ2-3; D gene: NA; V gene: TRBV5-8; CDR3 protein: CASSLEELATDTQYF; CDR3 DNA: TGTGCCAGCAGCTTGGAGGAACTAGCAACAGATACGCAGTATTTT
clone size: NA; J gene: TRBJ1-2; D gene: TRBD1; V gene: TRBV6-5; CDR3 protein: CASSEGTGIYGYTF; CDR3 DNA: TGTGCCAGCAGTGAAGGGACAGGGATCTATGGCTACACCTTC
clone size: NA; J gene: TRBJ1-1; D gene: NA; V gene: TRBV28; CDR3 protein: CASSLASWGTEAFF; CDR3 DNA: TGTGCCAGCAGTCTAGCCAGCTGGGGCACTGAAGCTTTCTTT
clone size: NA; J gene: TRBJ2-1; D gene: TRBD1; V gene: TRBV30; CDR3 protein: CAWSVGDRPYNEQFF; CDR3 DNA: TGTGCCTGGAGTGTTGGGGACAGGCCCTACAATGAGCAGTTCTTC
clone size: NA; J gene: TRBJ2-1; D gene: TRBD2; V gene: TRBV4-2; CDR3 protein: CASSQGLAGVSYNEQFF; CDR3 DNA: TGTGCCAGCAGCCAAGGACTAGCGGGAGTTTCCTACAATGAGCAGTTCTTC
clone size: NA; J gene: TRBJ2-3; D gene: NA; V gene: TRBV19; CDR3 protein: CASSARTDTQYF; CDR3 DNA: TGTGCCAGCTCGGCGAGGACAGATACGCAGTATTTT
clone size: NA; J gene: TRBJ2-7; D gene: NA; V gene: TRBV9; CDR3 protein: CASSPGFEQYF; CDR3 DNA: TGTGCCAGCAGCCCCGGGTTCGAGCAGTACTTC
clone size: NA; J gene: TRBJ1-1; D gene: TRBD1; V gene: TRBV28; CDR3 protein: CASSSYRGNTEAFF; CDR3 DNA: TGTGCCAGCAGTTCGTACAGGGGTAACACTGAAGCTTTCTTT
clone size: few; J gene: TRBJ1-2; D gene: NA; V gene: TRBV2; CDR3 protein: CASSGGSNYGYTF; CDR3 DNA: TGTGCCAGCAGTGGGGGCAGCAACTATGGCTACACCTTC
clone size: NA; J gene: TRBJ2-3; D gene: TRBD1; V gene: TRBV6-1; CDR3 protein: CASSEGQGADTQYF; CDR3 DNA: TGTGCCAGCAGTGAGGGACAGGGGGCAGATACGCAGTATTTT
clone size: NA; J gene: TRBJ1-1; D gene: TRBD1; V gene: TRBV5-1; CDR3 protein: CASSLRTGEAEAFF; CDR3 DNA: TGCGCCAGCAGCCTGCGGACAGGGGAGGCTGAAGCTTTCTTT
clone size: NA; J gene: TRBJ1-4; D gene: TRBD1; V gene: TRBV4-3; CDR3 protein: CASSRDRGWDEKLFF; CDR3 DNA: TGCGCCAGCAGCCGCGACAGGGGATGGGACGAAAAACTGTTTTTT
clone size: NA; J gene: TRBJ2-7; D gene: TRBD1; V gene: TRBV29-1; CDR3 protein: CSVAGQTYEQYF; CDR3 DNA: TGCAGCGTTGCGGGACAGACCTACGAGCAGTACTTC
clone size: NA; J gene: TRBJ1-6; D gene: NA; V gene: TRBV19; CDR3 protein: CASSIVGRDSPLHF; CDR3 DNA: TGTGCCAGTAGTATAGTTGGGCGCGATTCACCCCTCCACTTT
clone size: NA; J gene: TRBJ2-1; D gene: NA; V gene: TRBV6-4; CDR3 protein: CASSDTDSSYNEQFF; CDR3 DNA: TGTGCCAGCAGTGACACTGACAGCTCCTACAATGAGCAGTTCTTC
clone size: NA; J gene: TRBJ2-1; D gene: NA; V gene: TRBV7-9; CDR3 protein: CASSLGHSREQFF; CDR3 DNA: TGTGCCAGCAGCTTAGGACACTCCAGGGAGCAGTTCTTC
clone size: NA; J gene: TRBJ2-3; D gene: NA; V gene: TRBV5-1; CDR3 protein: CASSFPSYTQYF; CDR3 DNA: TGCGCCAGCAGCTTCCCTAGTTATACGCAGTATTTT
clone size: NA; J gene: TRBJ1-5; D gene: NA; V gene: TRBV28; CDR3 protein: CASSSPASGNQPQHF; CDR3 DNA: TGTGCCAGCAGTTCCCCCGCCTCGGGAAATCAGCCCCAGCATTTT
clone size: NA; J gene: TRBJ2-1; D gene: NA; V gene: TRBV7-2; CDR3 protein: CASSRTATYNEQFF; CDR3 DNA: TGTGCCAGCAGCAGGACAGCAACCTACAATGAGCAGTTCTTC
clone size: NA; J gene: TRBJ1-1; D gene: TRBD1; V gene: TRBV4-1; CDR3 protein: CASGALTGPATEAFF; CDR3 DNA: TGCGCCAGCGGCGCCCTGACAGGGCCGGCGACTGAAGCTTTCTTT
clone size: NA; J gene: TRBJ1-6; D gene: NA; V gene: TRBV6-6; CDR3 protein: CASSYLPGAGNSPLHF; CDR3 DNA: TGTGCCAGCAGTTACCTACCAGGGGCCGGTAATTCACCCCTCCACTTT
clone size: NA; J gene: TRBJ2-1; D gene: TRBD2; V gene: TRBV29-1; CDR3 protein: CSVDPGGDEQFF; CDR3 DNA: TGCAGCGTTGACCCGGGGGGGGATGAGCAGTTCTTC
clone size: once; J gene: TRBJ1-1; D gene: NA; V gene: TRBV6-6; CDR3 protein: CASSYTMGNTEAFF; CDR3 DNA: TGTGCCAGCAGTTATACTATGGGGAACACTGAAGCTTTCTTT